Following are 10 T cell receptor beta chains from one sample sequenced in a study of blood T cell repertoires in COVID-19. This table comes from immunoSEQ multiplex PCR, and its TCRdb copy is limited to in-frame clones, with some not included. The table records 180,000 or so clones, roughly 90% of them present only once. Sample: peripheral blood. These receptors were taken from a man aged 50 to 60 with acute or convalescent COVID-19.

The V call is TRBV5-1, the J call TRBJ2-7; D not resolved. Trimming pared 0 bases from V and 5 bases from J, leaving 12 bases between. Germline V CDR1 and CDR2: SGHRS, YFSETQ. The CDR3 covers 14 residues. CDR3 DNA sequence: TGCGCCAGCAGCTTGGTCCTCCCGTCCGACGAGCAGTACTTC. Translated: CASSLVLPSDEQYF. The full variable domain, with the rest looked up from reference TRBV5-1 and TRBJ2-7, is KAGVTQTPRYLIKTRGQQVTLSCSPISGHRSVSWYQQTPGQGLQFLFEYFSETQRNKGNFPGRFSGRQFSNSRSEMNVSTLELGDSALYLCASSLVLPSDEQYFGPGTRLTVT.

This clone was recorded only once. This chain connects TRBV3-1 (or the pseudogene TRBV3-2) to TRBJ2-5; 10 bases map to TRBD2. CDR1 and CDR2 (germline): LGHDT, YNNKEL (reference sequence). The CDR3 spans 18 residues. Trimming removed 1 base from V and 1 base from J; junction bases left unmatched: 9. CDR3 bases: TGTGCCAGCAGCCAAGGTCCTAGCGGGAGATACCTCCAAGAGACCCAGTACTTC. The encoded protein is CASSQGPSGRYLQETQYF.

The chain links TRBV28 to TRBJ2-1; TRBD2 matches at 7 bases. The junction had 5 bases not matched to a gene; V was cut back by 4 bases and J by 5 bases. The CDR3 consists of 14 residues. Germline V gene data show CDR1 as MDHEN and CDR2 as SYDVKM. The CDR3 sequence is CASSSSGDHNEQFF. The CDR3 DNA reads as TGTGCCAGCAGTTCTAGCGGAGACCACAATGAGCAGTTCTTC.

The chain carries TRBV18 and TRBJ2-7; D call uncertain. Trimming removed 3 bases from V and 4 bases from J, with 7 bases in between. Germline-derived CDR1 and CDR2 are KGHSH and LQKENI. CDR3 size: 12 residues. CDR3 sequence reads: CASSPTEYEQYF. In DNA form, the CDR3 reads TGTGCCAGCTCACCGACGGAGTACGAGCAGTACTTC.

The chain uses TRBV3-1 (or the pseudogene TRBV3-2) and TRBJ2-1; no clear D. V shed 0 bases and J shed 4 bases, with 4 bases lying between them. In germline, CDR1 is LGHDT, CDR2 YNNKEL (reference sequence). The length of the CDR3 is 13 residues. CDR3 sequence reads: CASSQDIYNEQFF. As DNA, the CDR3 is TGTGCCAGCAGCCAAGATATATACAATGAGCAGTTCTTC.

There are a few counts of this clone. The chain uses TRBV14 and TRBJ1-1, with D possibly matching TRBD1 (5 bases). The CDR3 length is 13 residues. Deletions cut 4 bases from V and 0 bases from J, with 6 bases between. CDR1 and CDR2 (germline): SGHDN, FVKESK. The CDR3 is CASSRGVNTEAFF. DNA for the CDR3: TGTGCCAGCAGCCGGGGGGTGAACACTGAAGCTTTCTTT.

The rearrangement joins TRBV10-3 to TRBJ1-2; TRBD1 matches at 11 bases. J lost 2 bases, V lost 5 bases, and 1 base had no gene match. The CDR3 extends over 14 amino acids. Germline V gene lookup returns CDR1 ENHRY and CDR2 SYGVKD. CDR3 bases: TGTGCCATCAGTCGGGACAGGGGGAACTATGGCTACACCTTC. It translates to CAISRDRGNYGYTF.

CDR3 residues: CASRTRQGLYGYTF. Here the CDR3 DNA reads TGTGCCAGCAGGACCCGACAGGGCCTCTATGGCTACACCTTC. The chain recombines TRBV6-5 with TRBJ1-2, with 7 bases identical to TRBD1. Trimming removed 6 bases from V and 4 bases from J; junction bases left unmatched: 8. Germline CDR1 and CDR2: MNHEY and SVGAGI. This CDR3 is 14 amino acids long.

The rearrangement uses TRBV7-8 and TRBJ1-4; no firm D call. Germline loops: CDR1 SGHVS, CDR2 FQNEAQ. The CDR3 is made up of 15 amino acids. The V end lost 6 bases, the J end lost 7 bases, and 18 bases lay between the germline ends. The CDR3 region is CASREGLGAGEKLFF. CDR3 bases: TGTGCCAGCAGGGAAGGTTTGGGCGCTGGTGAAAAACTGTTTTTT.

Only one count was recorded for this clone. This chain uses TRBV27 with TRBJ2-2, with 7 bases that match TRBD2. The V gene end was trimmed by 2 bases and the J gene end by 5 bases; junction bases not matched to a gene: 17. Germline values: CDR1 MNHEY, CDR2 SMNVEV (reference sequence). This CDR3 spans 19 amino acids. CDR3 in amino acids: CASSLVRTSRGRETGELFF. The CDR3 DNA is TGTGCCAGCAGTTTAGTCCGGACTAGTAGGGGACGAGAGACCGGGGAGCTGTTTTTT.